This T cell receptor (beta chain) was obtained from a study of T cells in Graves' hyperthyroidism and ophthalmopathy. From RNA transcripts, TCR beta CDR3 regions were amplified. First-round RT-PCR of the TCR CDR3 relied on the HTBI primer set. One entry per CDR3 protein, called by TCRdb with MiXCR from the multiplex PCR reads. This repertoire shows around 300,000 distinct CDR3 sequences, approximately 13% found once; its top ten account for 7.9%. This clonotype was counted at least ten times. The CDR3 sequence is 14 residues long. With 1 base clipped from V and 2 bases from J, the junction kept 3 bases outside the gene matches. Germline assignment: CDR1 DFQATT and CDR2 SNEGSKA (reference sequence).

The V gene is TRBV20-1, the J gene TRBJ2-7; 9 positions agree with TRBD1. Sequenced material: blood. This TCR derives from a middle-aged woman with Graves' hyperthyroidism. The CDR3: CSARAGTGTYEQYF. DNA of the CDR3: TGCAGTGCTAGAGCCGGGACAGGGACCTACGAGCAGTACTTC.